A single sample is the source of the 6 T cell receptor beta chains below, sequenced in a study of pediatric ulcerative colitis. TCRdb keeps only in-frame clones here, not all; method: immunoSEQ multiplex PCR. The table includes some 15,000 clones, around 77% detected once. One to two pinch biopsies were taken from the rectum during colonoscopy. The specimen sequenced was gut tissue. The receptor set was obtained from a boy aged 5 to 17 who was a control in a study of pediatric ulcerative colitis.

The chain employs TRBV7-3 and TRBJ1-1; the match to TRBD1 covers 8 bases. CDR1 is SGHTA, CDR2 FQGTGA, per germline. V lost 5 bases and J lost 2; bases outside the gene matches: 4. This CDR3 is 14 amino acids long. CDR3 coding DNA: TGTGCCAGCAGCCGCGGACAGGGCAACACTGAAGCTTTCTTT. It yields the protein CASSRGQGNTEAFF.

V and J are TRBV5-1 and TRBJ1-1, with TRBD1 matching over 7 bases. This CDR3 comprises 16 residues. CDR1 is SGHRS, CDR2 YFSETQ, per germline. V gave up 4 bases and J gave up 8 bases; unmatched junction bases: 17. CDR3 DNA sequence: TGCGCCAGCAGCCCTTTAGAGGGGGCTGTGTTATCGGAAGCTTTCTTT. Its translation is CASSPLEGAVLSEAFF.

This clone was recorded only once. V gene TRBV2 combines with J gene TRBJ2-7; no reliable D call. CDR1 SNHLY and CDR2 FYNNEI come from the germline V gene. The V end was cut by 4 bases, the J end by 2 bases, with 12 bases between. The CDR3 is made up of 14 amino acids. Written as DNA, the CDR3 is TGTGCCAGCAGTGGAAAAGAAAGACCCTACGAGCAGTACTTC. Protein: CASSGKERPYEQYF.

The V call is TRBV11-2, the J call TRBJ2-7, with D perhaps TRBD2 (6 bases). This CDR3 comprises 14 residues. The germline V gene encodes CDR1 SGHAT and CDR2 FQNNGV. V was clipped by 4 bases and J by 7 bases, with 17 bases between them. The CDR3 protein is CASSSRAGSKEQYF. The DNA for the CDR3 is TGTGCCAGCAGCTCTCGGGCGGGATCTAAAGAGCAGTACTTC. The variable domain in full, completed from reference TRBV11-2 and TRBJ2-7, reads EAGVAQSPRYKIIEKRQSVAFWCNPISGHATLYWYQQILGQGPKLLIQFQNNGVVDDSQLPKDRFSAERLKGVDSTLKIQPAKLEDSAVYLCASSSRAGSKEQYFGPGTRLTVT.

The table lists this clone with a count of one. The chain carries TRBV7-2 and TRBJ2-1; TRBD2 agrees at 16 bases. Per germline, CDR1 SGHTA and CDR2 FQGNSA. The CDR3 has 16 amino acids. V lost 3 bases and J lost 12; bases outside the gene matches: 8. This CDR3 reads CASSFTGTSGREGQFF. DNA of the CDR3: TGTGCCAGCAGCTTTACCGGGACTAGCGGGAGGGAGGGGCAGTTCTTC.

The chain recombines TRBV7-2 with TRBJ2-7, with D possibly TRBD2 on 5 matching bases. The germline V and J ends were trimmed by 1 base and 0 bases, with 10 bases remaining between them. This CDR3 region has 15 residues. The germline CDR1 and CDR2 sequences are SGHTA and FQGNSA. The CDR3 here is CASSLEAGRSYEQYV. CDR3 in DNA: TGTGCCAGCAGCTTAGAGGCGGGCCGCTCCTACGAGCAGTACGTC.